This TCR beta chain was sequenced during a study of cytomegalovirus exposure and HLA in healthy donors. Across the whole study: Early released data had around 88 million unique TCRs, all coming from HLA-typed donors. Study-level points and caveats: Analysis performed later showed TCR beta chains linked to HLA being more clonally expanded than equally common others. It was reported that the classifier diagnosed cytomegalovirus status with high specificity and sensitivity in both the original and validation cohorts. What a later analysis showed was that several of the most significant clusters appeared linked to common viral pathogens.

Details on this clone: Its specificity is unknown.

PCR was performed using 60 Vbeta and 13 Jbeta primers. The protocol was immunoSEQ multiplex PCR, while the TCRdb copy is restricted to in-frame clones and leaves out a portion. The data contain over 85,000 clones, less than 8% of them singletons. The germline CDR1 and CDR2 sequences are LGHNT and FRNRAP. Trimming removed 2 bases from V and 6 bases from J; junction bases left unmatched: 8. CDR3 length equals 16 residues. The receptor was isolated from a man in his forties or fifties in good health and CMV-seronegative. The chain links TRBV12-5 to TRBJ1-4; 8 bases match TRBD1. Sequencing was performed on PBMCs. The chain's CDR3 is CASGLKYGTGYEKLFF. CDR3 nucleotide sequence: TGTGCTAGTGGTTTGAAATACGGGACAGGTTATGAAAAACTGTTTTTT.